This T cell receptor beta chain was captured by sequencing in a study of blood T cells in healthy people across ages. A single count supports this clonotype. A J-beta primer mix and a sample-barcoded 5' primer were used in a second PCR of about 6 to 12 cycles. TCRdb used MiXCR to reprocess the 5' RACE reads, holding one entry per CDR3 protein. The sample shows 800,000 to 950,000 distinct CDR3 sequences, approximately 32% of them seen only once. This CDR3 is 13 amino acids long. The V end lost 4 bases, the J end lost 3 bases, and 10 bases lay between the germline ends. These same records also appear under a second study, on T cells of mothers and their children. That study adds: Input to cDNA synthesis comprised all extracted RNA, at a ratio of about 1.4 ug per 15 ul.

This sequence originates from a woman aged 35 to 49 in good health. V usage is TRBV12-3 or TRBV12-4 and J usage is TRBJ2-7; no clear D gene. The sequenced material came from blood. For the CDR3, the DNA is TGTGCCAGCAGTTCCCCTATCAACTACGAGCAGTACTTC. Encoded protein: CASSSPINYEQYF.